This TCR beta chain is from a study of T-cell memory formation after mild COVID-19. About the study: TCR clusters showed largely donor specificity. Study-wide findings and caveats: Clones contracting over day 15 to 85 were CD4/CD8 balanced, with later expanders leaning CD4+.

MiXCR, applied by TCRdb to the 5' RACE reads, yields one record per CDR3 protein. The sample consists of hundreds of thousands of distinct CDR3 sequences, about a sixth of them appearing once. V was pared by 6 bases and J by 0 bases, with 12 bases between. Per the germline V gene, CDR1 is DFQATT and CDR2 is SNEGSKA (reference sequence). The CDR3 covers 14 residues. Note on this clonotype: Its antigen is unknown.

The chain uses TRBV20-1 and TRBJ1-5, with unresolved D. Sequenced input: PBMCs or a T cell subset sorted from them (not recorded which). This sequence was found in a man aged 18 to 35 who had mild COVID-19 (a few samples of this study predate the infection). Cell type and time point are not known. The CDR3 is CSAWTAYSNQPQHF. CDR3 nucleotides: TGCAGTGCATGGACGGCGTATAGCAATCAGCCCCAGCATTTT.